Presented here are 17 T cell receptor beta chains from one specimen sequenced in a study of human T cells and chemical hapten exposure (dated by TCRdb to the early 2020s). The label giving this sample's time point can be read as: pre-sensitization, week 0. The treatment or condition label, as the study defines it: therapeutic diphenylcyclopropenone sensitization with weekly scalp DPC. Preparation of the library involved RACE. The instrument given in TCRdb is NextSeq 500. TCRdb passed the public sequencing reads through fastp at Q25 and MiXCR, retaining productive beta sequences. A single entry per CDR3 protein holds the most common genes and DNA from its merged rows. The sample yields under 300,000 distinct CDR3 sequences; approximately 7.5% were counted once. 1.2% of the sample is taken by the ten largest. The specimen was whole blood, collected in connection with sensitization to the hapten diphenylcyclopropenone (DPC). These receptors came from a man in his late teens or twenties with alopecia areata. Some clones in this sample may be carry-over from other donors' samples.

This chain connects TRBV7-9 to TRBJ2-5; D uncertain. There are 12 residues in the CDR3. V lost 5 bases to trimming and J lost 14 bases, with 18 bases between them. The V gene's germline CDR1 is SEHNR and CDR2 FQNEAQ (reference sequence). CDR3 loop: CASSPPNPGPYF. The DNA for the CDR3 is TGTGCCAGCAGCCCACCAAACCCGGGTCCATACTTC.

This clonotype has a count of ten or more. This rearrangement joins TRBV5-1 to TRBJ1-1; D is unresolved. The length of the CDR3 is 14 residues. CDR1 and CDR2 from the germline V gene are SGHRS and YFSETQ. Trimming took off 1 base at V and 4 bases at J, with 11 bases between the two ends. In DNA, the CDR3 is TGCGCCAGCAGCTTGACATGGTATAGCACTGAAGCTTTCTTT. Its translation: CASSLTWYSTEAFF.

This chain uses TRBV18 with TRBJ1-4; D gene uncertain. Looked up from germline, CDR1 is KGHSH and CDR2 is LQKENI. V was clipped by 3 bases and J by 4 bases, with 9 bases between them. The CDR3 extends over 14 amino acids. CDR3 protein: CASSPSGSNEKLFF. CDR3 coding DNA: TGTGCCAGCTCACCGTCTGGGAGTAATGAAAAACTGTTTTTT.

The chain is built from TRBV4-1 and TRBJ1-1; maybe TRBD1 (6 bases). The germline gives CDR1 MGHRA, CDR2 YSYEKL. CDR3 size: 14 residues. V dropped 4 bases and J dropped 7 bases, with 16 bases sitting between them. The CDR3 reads CASSRGPGAGEAFF. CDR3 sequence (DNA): TGCGCCAGCAGCCGGGGCCCGGGGGCTGGTGAAGCTTTCTTT.

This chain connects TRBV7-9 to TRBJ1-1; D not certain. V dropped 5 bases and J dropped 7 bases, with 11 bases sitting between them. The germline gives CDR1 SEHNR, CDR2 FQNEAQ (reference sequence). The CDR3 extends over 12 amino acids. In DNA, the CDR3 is TGTGCCAGCAGCCAGAACAGCGATGAAGCTTTCTTT. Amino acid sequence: CASSQNSDEAFF.

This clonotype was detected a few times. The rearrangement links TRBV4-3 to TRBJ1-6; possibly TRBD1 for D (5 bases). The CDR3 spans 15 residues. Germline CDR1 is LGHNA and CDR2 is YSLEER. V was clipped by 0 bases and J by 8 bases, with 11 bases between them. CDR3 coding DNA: TGCGCCAGCAGCCAAGATCGGGACGGATATTCACCCCTCCACTTT. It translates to CASSQDRDGYSPLHF.

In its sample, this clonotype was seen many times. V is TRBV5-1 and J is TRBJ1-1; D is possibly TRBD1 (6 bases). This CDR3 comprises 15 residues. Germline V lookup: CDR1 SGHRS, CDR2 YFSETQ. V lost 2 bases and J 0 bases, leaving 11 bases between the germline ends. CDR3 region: CASSLLDRMNTEAFF. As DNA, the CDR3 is TGCGCCAGCAGCTTATTGGACAGAATGAACACTGAAGCTTTCTTT.

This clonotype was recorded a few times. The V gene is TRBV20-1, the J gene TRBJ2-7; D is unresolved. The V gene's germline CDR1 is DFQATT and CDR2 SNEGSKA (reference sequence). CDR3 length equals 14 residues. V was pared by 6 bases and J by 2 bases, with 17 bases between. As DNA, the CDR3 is TGCAGTGCCGGACCCCCCCTGACAACCTACGAGCAGTACTTC. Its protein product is CSAGPPLTTYEQYF.

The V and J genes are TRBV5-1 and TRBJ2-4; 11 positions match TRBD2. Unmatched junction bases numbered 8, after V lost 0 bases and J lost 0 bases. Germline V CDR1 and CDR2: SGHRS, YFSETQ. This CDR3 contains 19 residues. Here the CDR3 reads CASSLEPSGGYLAKNIQYF. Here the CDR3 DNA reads TGCGCCAGCAGCTTGGAGCCTAGCGGGGGGTACCTAGCCAAAAACATTCAGTACTTC.

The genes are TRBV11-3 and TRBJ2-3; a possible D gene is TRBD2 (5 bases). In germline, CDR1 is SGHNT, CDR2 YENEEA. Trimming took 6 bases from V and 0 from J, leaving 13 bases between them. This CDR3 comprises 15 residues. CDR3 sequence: CASRPGGLSTDTQYF. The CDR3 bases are TGTGCCAGCAGACCGGGCGGGTTAAGCACAGATACGCAGTATTTT.

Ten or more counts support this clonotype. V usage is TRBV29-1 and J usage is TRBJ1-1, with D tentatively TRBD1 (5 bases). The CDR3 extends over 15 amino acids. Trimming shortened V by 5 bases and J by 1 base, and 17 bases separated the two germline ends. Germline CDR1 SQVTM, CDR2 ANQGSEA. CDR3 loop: CSVHPPQGWNTEAFF. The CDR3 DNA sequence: TGCAGCGTTCACCCCCCGCAGGGCTGGAACACTGAAGCTTTCTTT.

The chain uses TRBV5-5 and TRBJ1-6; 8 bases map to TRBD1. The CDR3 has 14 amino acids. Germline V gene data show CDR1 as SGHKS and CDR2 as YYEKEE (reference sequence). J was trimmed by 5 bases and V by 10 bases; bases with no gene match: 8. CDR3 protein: CAGQGSYDNSPLHF. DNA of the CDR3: TGTGCCGGACAGGGATCGTACGATAATTCACCCCTCCACTTT.

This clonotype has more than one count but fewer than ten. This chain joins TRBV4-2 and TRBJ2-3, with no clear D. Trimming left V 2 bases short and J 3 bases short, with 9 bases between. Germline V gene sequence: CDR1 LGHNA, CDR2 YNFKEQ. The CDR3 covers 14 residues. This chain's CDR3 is CASSQTLRTDTQYF. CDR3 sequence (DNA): TGTGCCAGCAGCCAAACCCTAAGGACAGATACGCAGTATTTT.

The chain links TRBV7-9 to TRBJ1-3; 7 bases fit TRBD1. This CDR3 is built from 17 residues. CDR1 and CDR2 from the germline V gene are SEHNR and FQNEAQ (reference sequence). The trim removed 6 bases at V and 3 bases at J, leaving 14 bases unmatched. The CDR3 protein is CASRPTGARLVGNTIYF. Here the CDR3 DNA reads TGTGCCAGCAGACCTACAGGGGCCCGGCTAGTTGGAAACACCATATATTTT.

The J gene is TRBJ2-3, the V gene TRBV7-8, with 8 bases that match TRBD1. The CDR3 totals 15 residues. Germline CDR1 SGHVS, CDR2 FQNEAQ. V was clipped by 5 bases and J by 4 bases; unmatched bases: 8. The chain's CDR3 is CASSPRRTGPDTQYF. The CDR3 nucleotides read TGTGCCAGCAGCCCTAGAAGGACAGGGCCAGATACGCAGTATTTT.

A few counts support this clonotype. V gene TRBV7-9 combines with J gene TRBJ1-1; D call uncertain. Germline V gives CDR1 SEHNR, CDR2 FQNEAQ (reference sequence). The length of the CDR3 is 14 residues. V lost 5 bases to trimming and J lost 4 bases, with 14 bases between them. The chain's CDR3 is CASSPAGLGTEAFF. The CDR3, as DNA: TGTGCCAGCAGCCCGGCCGGATTGGGCACTGAAGCTTTCTTT. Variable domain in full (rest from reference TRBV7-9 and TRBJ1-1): DTGVSQNPRHKITKRGQNVTFRCDPISEHNRLYWYRQTLGQGPEFLTYFQNEAQLEKSRLLSDRFSAERPKGSFSTLEIQRTEQGDSAMYLCASSPAGLGTEAFFGQGTRLTVV.

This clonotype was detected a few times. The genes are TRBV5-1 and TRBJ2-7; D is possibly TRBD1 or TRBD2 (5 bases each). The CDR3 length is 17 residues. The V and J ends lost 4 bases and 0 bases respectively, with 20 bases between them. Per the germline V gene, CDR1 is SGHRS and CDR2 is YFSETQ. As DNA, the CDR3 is TGCGCCAGCAGCGGCCGGTCCGGGGCCCCGAGCTCCTACGAGCAGTACTTC. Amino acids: CASSGRSGAPSSYEQYF.